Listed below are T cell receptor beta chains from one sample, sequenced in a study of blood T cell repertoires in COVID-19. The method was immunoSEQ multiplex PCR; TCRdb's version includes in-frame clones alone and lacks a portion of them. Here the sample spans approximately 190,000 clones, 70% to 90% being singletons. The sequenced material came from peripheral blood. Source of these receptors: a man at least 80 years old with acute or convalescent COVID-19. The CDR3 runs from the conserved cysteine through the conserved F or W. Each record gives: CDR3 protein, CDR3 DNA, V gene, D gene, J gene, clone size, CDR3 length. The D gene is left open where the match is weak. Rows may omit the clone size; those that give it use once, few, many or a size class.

CDR3aa: CSVGLQGVGDTQYF
CDR3nt: TGCAGCGTCGGCCTACAGGGCGTAGGAGATACGCAGTATTTT
v_gene: TRBV29-1
d_gene: NA
j_gene: TRBJ2-3
abundance: NA
len: 14

CDR3aa: CASSEGEGSSYNEQFF
CDR3nt: TGTGCCAGCAGTGAAGGGGAGGGGAGCTCCTACAATGAGCAGTTCTTC
v_gene: TRBV6-1
d_gene: TRBD2
j_gene: TRBJ2-1
abundance: NA
len: 16

CDR3aa: CATSVGQGRTDTQYF
CDR3nt: TGTGCCACCAGTGTGGGCCAAGGAAGGACAGATACGCAGTATTTT
v_gene: TRBV24-1
d_gene: NA
j_gene: TRBJ2-3
abundance: NA
len: 15

CDR3aa: CASRAGGPAYNEQFF
CDR3nt: TGTGCCAGCCGAGCGGGAGGGCCGGCTTACAATGAGCAGTTCTTC
v_gene: TRBV7-9
d_gene: TRBD2
j_gene: TRBJ2-1
abundance: once
len: 15

CDR3aa: CASSPLAGMTGNEQFF
CDR3nt: TGTGCCAGCTCACCATTAGCGGGGATGACGGGCAATGAGCAGTTCTTC
v_gene: TRBV18
d_gene: TRBD2
j_gene: TRBJ2-1
abundance: NA
len: 16

CDR3aa: CASSLGTGGVNEQFF
CDR3nt: TGTGCCAGCAGTTTAGGGACAGGGGGTGTTAATGAGCAGTTCTTC
v_gene: TRBV28
d_gene: TRBD1
j_gene: TRBJ2-1
abundance: NA
len: 15

CDR3aa: CASSPGSTGGERTQYF
CDR3nt: TGCGCCAGCAGCCCAGGGTCGACAGGGGGCGAGCGTACGCAGTATTTT
v_gene: TRBV4-1
d_gene: TRBD1
j_gene: TRBJ2-3
abundance: NA
len: 16

CDR3aa: CSASGQGATYEQYF
CDR3nt: TGCAGTGCTAGTGGTCAGGGGGCTACCTACGAGCAGTACTTC
v_gene: TRBV20-1
d_gene: TRBD1
j_gene: TRBJ2-7
abundance: NA
len: 14

CDR3aa: CASRLSRTSGRAGNNEQFF
CDR3nt: TGTGCCAGCAGATTATCTAGGACTAGCGGGAGGGCAGGAAACAATGAGCAGTTCTTC
v_gene: TRBV27
d_gene: TRBD2
j_gene: TRBJ2-1
abundance: NA
len: 19

CDR3aa: CASSPTTGNTEAFF
CDR3nt: TGTGCCAGCTCACCGACGACAGGGAACACTGAAGCTTTCTTT
v_gene: TRBV18
d_gene: NA
j_gene: TRBJ1-1
abundance: few
len: 14

CDR3aa: CASSNLQGSGANVLTF
CDR3nt: TGTGCCAGCAGCAACTTACAGGGATCTGGGGCCAACGTCCTGACTTTC
v_gene: TRBV16
d_gene: NA
j_gene: TRBJ2-6
abundance: NA
len: 16

CDR3aa: CASSIGEGNEKLFF
CDR3nt: TGTGCCAGCAGCATCGGGGAAGGTAATGAAAAACTGTTTTTT
v_gene: TRBV9
d_gene: NA
j_gene: TRBJ1-4
abundance: NA
len: 14

CDR3aa: CASSLGPPGSGNTIYF
CDR3nt: TGTGCCAGCAGCTTAGGACCCCCGGGGTCAGGAAACACCATATATTTT
v_gene: TRBV7-2
d_gene: NA
j_gene: TRBJ1-3
abundance: NA
len: 16

CDR3aa: CASSYSGGEKLFF
CDR3nt: TGTGCCAGCAGTTACTCGGGGGGTGAAAAACTGTTTTTT
v_gene: TRBV6-5
d_gene: NA
j_gene: TRBJ1-4
abundance: few
len: 13

CDR3aa: CASSSIIAGGGNNEQFF
CDR3nt: TGCGCCAGCAGCTCAATTATAGCGGGAGGCGGGAACAATGAGCAGTTCTTC
v_gene: TRBV5-1
d_gene: TRBD2
j_gene: TRBJ2-1
abundance: NA
len: 17

CDR3aa: CASSLGGGSGIQYF
CDR3nt: TGTGCCAGCTCCCTAGGTGGGGGGAGTGGCATTCAGTACTTC
v_gene: TRBV6-1
d_gene: NA
j_gene: TRBJ2-4
abundance: once
len: 14

CDR3aa: CASSLTFFSGDRTWDEQFF
CDR3nt: TGTGCCAGCAGCTTAACTTTTTTTTCCGGGGACAGGACATGGGATGAGCAGTTCTTC
v_gene: TRBV7-3
d_gene: TRBD1
j_gene: TRBJ2-1
abundance: NA
len: 19

CDR3aa: CASSPATGGRGGDTQYF
CDR3nt: TGTGCCAGCAGCCCCGCAACGGGCGGGAGAGGGGGAGATACGCAGTATTTT
v_gene: TRBV21-1
d_gene: NA
j_gene: TRBJ2-3
abundance: NA
len: 17

CDR3aa: CASSTGQMNTEAFF
CDR3nt: TGCGCCAGCAGCACGGGACAGATGAACACTGAAGCTTTCTTT
v_gene: TRBV5-1
d_gene: TRBD1
j_gene: TRBJ1-1
abundance: NA
len: 14

CDR3aa: CSVEIVGSLAFSSYNEQFF
CDR3nt: TGCAGCGTTGAAATTGTGGGGAGTCTAGCCTTCAGCTCCTACAATGAGCAGTTCTTC
v_gene: TRBV29-1
d_gene: NA
j_gene: TRBJ2-1
abundance: NA
len: 19

CDR3aa: CASGPQDLNQPQHF
CDR3nt: TGTGCTAGTGGACCACAAGATCTCAATCAGCCCCAGCATTTT
v_gene: TRBV12-5
d_gene: NA
j_gene: TRBJ1-5
abundance: few
len: 14

CDR3aa: CASSQLTGHTEAFF
CDR3nt: TGTGCCAGCAGTCAACTGACAGGGCACACTGAAGCTTTCTTT
v_gene: TRBV6-5
d_gene: TRBD1
j_gene: TRBJ1-1
abundance: few
len: 14

CDR3aa: CASSFSRLAGVIGELFF
CDR3nt: TGTGCCAGCAGCTTTTCGAGACTAGCGGGAGTTATCGGGGAGCTGTTTTTT
v_gene: TRBV13
d_gene: TRBD2
j_gene: TRBJ2-2
abundance: NA
len: 17

CDR3aa: CAWRGQNTEAFF
CDR3nt: TGTGCCTGGAGGGGGCAGAACACTGAAGCTTTCTTT
v_gene: TRBV30
d_gene: NA
j_gene: TRBJ1-1
abundance: NA
len: 12

CDR3aa: CASSPTATNEKLFF
CDR3nt: TGCGCCAGCAGCCCAACAGCAACTAATGAAAAACTGTTTTTT
v_gene: TRBV5-1
d_gene: NA
j_gene: TRBJ1-4
abundance: NA
len: 14

CDR3aa: CASRKPGQGRDTQYF
CDR3nt: TGTGCCAGCAGGAAACCGGGACAGGGAAGAGATACGCAGTATTTT
v_gene: TRBV28
d_gene: TRBD1
j_gene: TRBJ2-3
abundance: NA
len: 15

CDR3aa: CASSTAGGNTEAFF
CDR3nt: TGTGCCAGTAGTACCGCAGGGGGTAACACTGAAGCTTTCTTT
v_gene: TRBV19
d_gene: TRBD1
j_gene: TRBJ1-1
abundance: NA
len: 14

CDR3aa: CASSPGGRVGYTF
CDR3nt: TGTGCCAGCAGCCCGGGGGGCAGGGTTGGCTACACCTTC
v_gene: TRBV9
d_gene: NA
j_gene: TRBJ1-2
abundance: NA
len: 13